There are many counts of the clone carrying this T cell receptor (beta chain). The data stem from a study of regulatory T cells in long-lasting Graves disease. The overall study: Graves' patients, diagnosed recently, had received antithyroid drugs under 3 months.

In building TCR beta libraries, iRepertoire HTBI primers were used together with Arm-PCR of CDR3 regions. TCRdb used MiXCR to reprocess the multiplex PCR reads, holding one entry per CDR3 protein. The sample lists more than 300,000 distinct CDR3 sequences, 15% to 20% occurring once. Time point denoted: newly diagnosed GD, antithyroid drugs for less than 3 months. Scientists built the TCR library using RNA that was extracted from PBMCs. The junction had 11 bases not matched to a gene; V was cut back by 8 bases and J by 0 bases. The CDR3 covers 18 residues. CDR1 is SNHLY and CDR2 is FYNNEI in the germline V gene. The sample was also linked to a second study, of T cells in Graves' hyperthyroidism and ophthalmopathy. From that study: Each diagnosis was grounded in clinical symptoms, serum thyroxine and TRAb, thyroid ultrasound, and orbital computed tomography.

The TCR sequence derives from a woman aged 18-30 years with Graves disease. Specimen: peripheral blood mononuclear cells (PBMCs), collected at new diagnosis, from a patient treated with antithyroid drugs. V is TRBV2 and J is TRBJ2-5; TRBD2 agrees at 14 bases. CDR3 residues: CASLRGTSGGPYQETQYF. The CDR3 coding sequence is TGTGCCAGCTTGCGCGGGACTAGCGGGGGACCGTACCAAGAGACCCAGTACTTC.